The rows below give T cell receptor beta chains drawn from one sample of a study of human T cells and chemical hapten exposure. TCRdb used MiXCR to reprocess the RACE reads, holding one entry per CDR3 protein. The sample yields fewer than 55,000 distinct CDR3 sequences, more than 9.5% seen once. Sequences were derived from whole blood, sampled in connection with sensitization to the hapten diphenylcyclopropenone (DPC). The receptors were sampled from a woman aged 35 to 49 with alopecia areata. Some clones in this sample may be carry-over from other donors' samples. CDR3s include the opening cysteine and the closing phenylalanine or tryptophan. The order of the fields is V gene, clone size, J gene, D gene, CDR3 protein, CDR3 DNA. D genes are given only for firm matches. Expanded clones are given a class, and other clones once, few, many or no size at all.

V: TRBV4-1; size: NA; J: TRBJ1-1; D: NA; CDR3: CASSQELRRNEAFF; DNA: TGCGCCAGCAGCCAAGAACTTCGCCGCAATGAAGCTTTCTTT
V: TRBV7-8; size: NA; J: TRBJ2-4; D: TRBD1; CDR3: CASRSSPTGDQNIQYF; DNA: TGTGCCAGCAGGTCCAGCCCGACAGGGGACCAAAACATTCAGTACTTC
V: TRBV11-2; size: NA; J: TRBJ2-7; D: TRBD1; CDR3: CASSLGTGGVKSYEQYF; DNA: TGTGCCAGCAGCTTAGGGACAGGGGGCGTCAAATCCTACGAGCAGTACTTC
V: TRBV19; size: NA; J: TRBJ1-2; D: NA; CDR3: CASSISKGGYGYTF; DNA: TGTGCCAGTAGTATCTCGAAGGGAGGCTATGGCTACACCTTC
V: TRBV19; size: NA; J: TRBJ1-1; D: NA; CDR3: CASRDRPLINTEAFF; DNA: TGTGCCAGCAGGGACCGGCCTCTCATTAACACTGAAGCTTTCTTT
V: TRBV7-3; size: few; J: TRBJ1-1; D: NA; CDR3: CASSLNSQNTEAFF; DNA: TGTGCCAGCAGCTTAAACAGTCAGAACACTGAAGCTTTCTTT
V: TRBV5-1; size: few; J: TRBJ2-7; D: NA; CDR3: CASSPTGYEQYF; DNA: TGCGCCAGCAGCCCTACAGGCTACGAGCAGTACTTC
V: TRBV5-5; size: NA; J: TRBJ1-2; D: TRBD1; CDR3: CASSLGPGTDIYGYTF; DNA: TGTGCCAGCAGCTTGGGGCCCGGGACAGATATTTATGGCTACACCTTC
V: TRBV5-1; size: many; J: TRBJ1-4; D: NA; CDR3: CASSPLAANEKLFF; DNA: TGCGCCAGCAGCCCGCTGGCGGCTAATGAAAAACTGTTTTTT
V: TRBV5-6; size: NA; J: TRBJ2-1; D: TRBD2; CDR3: CASRGLARDEQFF; DNA: TGTGCCAGCAGGGGACTAGCGCGAGATGAGCAGTTCTTC
V: TRBV5-5; size: few; J: TRBJ2-5; D: NA; CDR3: CASSLKQRGAQETQYF; DNA: TGTGCCAGCAGCTTGAAACAAAGAGGGGCCCAAGAGACCCAGTACTTC
V: TRBV10-2; size: NA; J: TRBJ2-3; D: NA; CDR3: CASRKGPPTDTQYF; DNA: TGCGCCAGCAGGAAGGGGCCCCCCACAGATACGCAGTATTTT
V: TRBV11-3; size: NA; J: TRBJ2-5; D: NA; CDR3: CASSLRRAGYGETQYF; DNA: TGTGCCAGCAGCTTAAGACGTGCCGGCTACGGAGAGACCCAGTACTTC
V: TRBV2; size: few; J: TRBJ1-2; D: NA; CDR3: CAYRDYGYTF; DNA: TGTGCATACCGGGACTACGGCTACACCTTC
V: TRBV11-2; size: NA; J: TRBJ2-7; D: NA; CDR3: CASSWSGGAYEQYF; DNA: TGTGCCAGCAGCTGGAGTGGGGGCGCCTACGAGCAGTACTTC
V: TRBV2; size: few; J: TRBJ2-7; D: NA; CDR3: CAKTTGPRYEQYF; DNA: TGTGCCAAGACGACGGGACCTCGATACGAGCAGTACTTC
V: TRBV11-2; size: few; J: TRBJ1-6; D: NA; CDR3: CASTGAPLSPLHF; DNA: TGTGCCAGCACTGGGGCACCCCTTTCACCCCTCCACTTT